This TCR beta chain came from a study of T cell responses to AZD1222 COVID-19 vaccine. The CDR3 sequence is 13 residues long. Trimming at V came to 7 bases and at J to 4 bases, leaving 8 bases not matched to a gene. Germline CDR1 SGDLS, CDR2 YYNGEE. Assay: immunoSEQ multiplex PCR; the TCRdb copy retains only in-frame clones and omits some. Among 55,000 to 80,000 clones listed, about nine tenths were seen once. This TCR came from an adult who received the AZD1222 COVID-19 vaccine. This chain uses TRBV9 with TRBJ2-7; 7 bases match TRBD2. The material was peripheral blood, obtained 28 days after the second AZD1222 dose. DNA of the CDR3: TGTGCCAGCTCCGGGACTAATCGTTACGAGCAGTACTTC. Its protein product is CASSGTNRYEQYF. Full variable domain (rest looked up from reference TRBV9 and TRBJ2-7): DSGVTQTPKHLITATGQRVTLRCSPRSGDLSVYWYQQSLDQGLQFLIQYYNGEERAKGNILERFSAQQFPDLHSELNLSSLELGDSALYFCASSGTNRYEQYFGPGTRLTVT.